Described below is a single T cell receptor beta chain sequence and its context. As yet, its antigen is unknown. Mismatch repair deficiency was confirmed in all patients, by PCR or immunohistochemistry. A few pembrolizumab responders had their TCRs sequenced. This table comes from immunoSEQ multiplex PCR, and its TCRdb copy is limited to in-frame clones, with some not included. The sample shows some 49,000 clones, 77% of them seen only once. This record comes from a study of PD-1 blockade in mismatch repair-deficient tumors. Study in general: Patients had approximately 13 mismatch repair-deficient cancer types, all previously treated and progressing. General study findings and limits: Tumor-resident clones, often undetectable pretreatment in blood, expanded then contracted after pembrolizumab.

The germline CDR1 and CDR2 sequences are SEHNR and FQNEAQ (reference sequence). V was cut by 3 bases and J by 1 base, with 9 bases left in between. This CDR3 has 14 residues. The chain is built from TRBV7-9 and TRBJ1-1; D is unresolved. This receptor was identified in an adult with mismatch repair-deficient cancer. Sequencing was performed on PBMCs, taken before pembrolizumab treatment. The DNA for the CDR3 is TGTGCCAGCAGCTTTTCAGCAACGAACACTGAAGCTTTCTTT. This gives the protein CASSFSATNTEAFF. Full variable domain (missing parts from reference TRBV7-9 and TRBJ1-1): DTGVSQNPRHKITKRGQNVTFRCDPISEHNRLYWYRQTLGQGPEFLTYFQNEAQLEKSRLLSDRFSAERPKGSFSTLEIQRTEQGDSAMYLCASSFSATNTEAFFGQGTRLTVV.